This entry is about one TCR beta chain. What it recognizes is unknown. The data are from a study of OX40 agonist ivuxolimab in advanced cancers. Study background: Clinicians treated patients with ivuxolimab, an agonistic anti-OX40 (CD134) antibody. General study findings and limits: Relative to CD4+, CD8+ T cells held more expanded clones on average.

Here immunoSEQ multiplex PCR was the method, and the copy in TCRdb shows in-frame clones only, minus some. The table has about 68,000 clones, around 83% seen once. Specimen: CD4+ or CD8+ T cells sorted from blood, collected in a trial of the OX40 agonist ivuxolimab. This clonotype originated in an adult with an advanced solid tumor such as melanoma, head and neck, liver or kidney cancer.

The CDR3 is CASSRVGLAVYNEQFF. The CDR3 DNA sequence: TGTGCCAGCAGCCGCGTGGGACTAGCGGTTTACAATGAGCAGTTCTTC. The chain carries TRBV16 and TRBJ2-1; 11 bases fit TRBD2. CDR1 and CDR2 from the germline V gene are KGHSY and FQNENV. With 4 bases clipped from V and 4 bases from J, the junction kept 6 bases outside the gene matches. The CDR3 is made up of 16 amino acids.